This TCR beta chain came from a study of shared clonotypes between healthy human individuals. Free of recent acute infections or vaccinations, the donors were healthy HIV-negative adults. As to this clone: Its specificity is not known.

Researchers ran the assay at a deep level. Approximately 30,000 T cell genomes (around 190 ng DNA) went into each sorted-subset replicate. Profiled with immunoSEQ multiplex PCR; TCRdb holds only in-frame clones, not every one. The sample consists of roughly 320,000 clones, around 87% of them appearing once. Study-wide points: Clonotype sharing among the donors was expected to vary with sequencing depth.

This CDR3 region has 12 residues. V was shortened by 6 bases and J by 10 bases, with 16 bases between the two germline ends. Germline values: CDR1 SQVTM, CDR2 ANQGSEA. This sequence originates from a man between 18 and 29 years old in good health. Sequences were obtained from memory CD8+ T cells sorted from blood. Subset indicated: CD45RO+ cells pooled with CCR7-negative TemRA cells. The chain recombines TRBV29-1 with TRBJ2-1, with a tentative D call TRBD2 (6 bases). The CDR3 DNA sequence: TGCAGCGTCATGGAGGGTGGTCACGAGCAGTTCTTC. Translated, it gives CSVMEGGHEQFF.